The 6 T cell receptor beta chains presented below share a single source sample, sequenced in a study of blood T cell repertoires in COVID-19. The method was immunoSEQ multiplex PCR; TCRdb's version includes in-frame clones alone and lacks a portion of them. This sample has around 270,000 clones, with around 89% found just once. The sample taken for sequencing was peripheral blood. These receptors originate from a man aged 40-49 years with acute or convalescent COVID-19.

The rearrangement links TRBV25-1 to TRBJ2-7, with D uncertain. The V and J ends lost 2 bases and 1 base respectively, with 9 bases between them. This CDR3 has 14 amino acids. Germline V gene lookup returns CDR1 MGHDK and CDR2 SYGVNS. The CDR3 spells CASSENLPSYEQYF. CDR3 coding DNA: TGTGCCAGCAGTGAAAATCTCCCGTCCTACGAGCAGTACTTC.

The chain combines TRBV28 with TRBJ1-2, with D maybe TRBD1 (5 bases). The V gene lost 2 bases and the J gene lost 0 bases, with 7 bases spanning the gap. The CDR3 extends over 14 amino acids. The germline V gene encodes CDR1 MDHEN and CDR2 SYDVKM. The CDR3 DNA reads TGTGCCAGCAGTTTAGGGGCACCTAACTATGGCTACACCTTC. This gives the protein CASSLGAPNYGYTF.

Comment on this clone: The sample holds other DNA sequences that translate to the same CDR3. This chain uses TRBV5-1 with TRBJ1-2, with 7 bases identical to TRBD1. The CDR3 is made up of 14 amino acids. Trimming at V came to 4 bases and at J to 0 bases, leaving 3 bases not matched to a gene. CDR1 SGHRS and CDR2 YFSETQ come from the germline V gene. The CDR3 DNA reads TGCGCCAGCAGCCTCCAGGGGGCTAACTATGGCTACACCTTC. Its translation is CASSLQGANYGYTF.

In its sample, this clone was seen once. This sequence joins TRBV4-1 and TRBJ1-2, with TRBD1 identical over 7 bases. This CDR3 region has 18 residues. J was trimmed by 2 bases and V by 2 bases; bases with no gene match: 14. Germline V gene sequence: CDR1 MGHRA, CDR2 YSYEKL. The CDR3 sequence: CASSQNLLVKGANYGYTF. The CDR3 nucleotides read TGCGCCAGCAGCCAAAATCTCCTAGTGAAGGGGGCCAACTATGGCTACACCTTC.

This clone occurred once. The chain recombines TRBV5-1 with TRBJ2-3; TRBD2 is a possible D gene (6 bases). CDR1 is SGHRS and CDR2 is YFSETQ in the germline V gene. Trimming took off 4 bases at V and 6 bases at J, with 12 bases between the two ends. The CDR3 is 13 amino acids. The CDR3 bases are TGCGCCAGCAGCATTAGCGCGGGGGATACGCAGTATTTT. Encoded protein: CASSISAGDTQYF.

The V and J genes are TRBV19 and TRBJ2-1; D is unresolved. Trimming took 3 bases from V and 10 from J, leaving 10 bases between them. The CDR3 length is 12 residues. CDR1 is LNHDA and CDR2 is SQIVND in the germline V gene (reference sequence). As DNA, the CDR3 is TGTGCCAGTAGTATGGAGTATCGGGAGCAGTTCTTC. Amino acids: CASSMEYREQFF.